This TCR beta chain was captured in a study of T-cell reconstitution after alpha-beta-depleted transplantation in children. The library targeted TCRbeta and was prepared with unique molecular identifiers. TCRdb used MiXCR to reprocess the PCR reads, holding one entry per CDR3 protein. The repertoire consists of 400,000 to 500,000 distinct CDR3 sequences, with roughly 10% occurring once and the leading ten covering nearly 5.5%. The CDR3 sequence is 15 residues long. Between the trimmed V and J ends, which lost 0 bases and 10 bases, there was a span of 17 bases. CDR1 ENHRY and CDR2 SYGVKD come from the germline V gene.

V and J are TRBV10-3 and TRBJ2-3, with D possibly matching TRBD1 (6 bases). The sequence was obtained from a human donor who donated a stem cell graft to a child with acute myeloid leukemia. This specimen was PBMCs from the stem cell graft donor, taken from the stem cell graft. Here the CDR3 reads CAISESPSLGQSQYF. DNA for the CDR3: TGTGCCATCAGTGAGTCGCCGTCCCTGGGACAATCGCAGTATTTT.